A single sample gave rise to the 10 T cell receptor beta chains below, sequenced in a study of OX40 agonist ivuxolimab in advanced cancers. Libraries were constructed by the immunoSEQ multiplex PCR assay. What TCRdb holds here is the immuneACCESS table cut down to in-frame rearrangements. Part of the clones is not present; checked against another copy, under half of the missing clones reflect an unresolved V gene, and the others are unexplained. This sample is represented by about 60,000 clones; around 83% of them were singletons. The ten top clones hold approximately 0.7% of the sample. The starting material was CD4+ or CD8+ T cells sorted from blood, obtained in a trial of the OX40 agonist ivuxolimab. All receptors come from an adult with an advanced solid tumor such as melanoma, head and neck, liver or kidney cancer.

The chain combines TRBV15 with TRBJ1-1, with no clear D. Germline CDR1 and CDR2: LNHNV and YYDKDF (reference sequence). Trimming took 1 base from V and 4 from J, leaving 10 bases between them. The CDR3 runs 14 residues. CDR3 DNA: TGTGCCACCAGCAGAGTAGAGCCGGTCACTGAAGCTTTCTTT. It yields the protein CATSRVEPVTEAFF.

CDR3 in amino acids: CASSLAPRMNTEAFF. As DNA, the CDR3 is TGTGCCAGCAGCTTGGCACCGCGGATGAACACTGAAGCTTTCTTT. The chain carries TRBV5-8 and TRBJ1-1; D gene uncertain. The V gene lost 0 bases and the J gene lost 0 bases, with 9 bases spanning the gap. The CDR3 runs to 15 residues. In germline, CDR1 is SGHTS, CDR2 YDEGEE.

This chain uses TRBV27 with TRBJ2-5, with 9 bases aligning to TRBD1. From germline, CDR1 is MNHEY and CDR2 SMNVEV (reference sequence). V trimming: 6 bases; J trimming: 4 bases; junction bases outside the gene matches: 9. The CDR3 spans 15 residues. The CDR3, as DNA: TGTGCCAGCAGGGAACAGGGGGCGGTTTCAGAGACCCAGTACTTC. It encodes CASREQGAVSETQYF.

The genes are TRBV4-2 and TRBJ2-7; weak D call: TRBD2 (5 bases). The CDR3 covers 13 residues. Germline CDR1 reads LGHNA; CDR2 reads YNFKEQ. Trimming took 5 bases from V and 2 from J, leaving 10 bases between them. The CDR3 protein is CASSGPGTYEQYF. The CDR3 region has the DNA TGTGCCAGCAGCGGACCCGGGACCTACGAGCAGTACTTC.

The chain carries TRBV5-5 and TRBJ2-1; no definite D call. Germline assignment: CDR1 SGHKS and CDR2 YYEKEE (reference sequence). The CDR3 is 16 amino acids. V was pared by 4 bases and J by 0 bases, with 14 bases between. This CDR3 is CASSVRVQSSYNEQFF. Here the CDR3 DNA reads TGTGCCAGCAGCGTCAGAGTTCAGAGCTCCTACAATGAGCAGTTCTTC.

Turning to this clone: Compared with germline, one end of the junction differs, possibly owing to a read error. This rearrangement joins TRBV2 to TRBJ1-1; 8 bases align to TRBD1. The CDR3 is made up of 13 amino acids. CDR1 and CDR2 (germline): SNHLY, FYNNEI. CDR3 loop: CASKQGVNTEAFF. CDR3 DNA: TGTGCAAGCAAACAGGGGGTGAACACTGAAGCTTTCTTT.

As DNA, the CDR3 is TGTGCCAGCAGAGCCGCAGGGAACACCGGGGAGCTGTTTTTT. Residues: CASRAAGNTGELFF. The V and J genes are TRBV25-1 and TRBJ2-2; D remains ambiguous. CDR3 size: 14 residues. Germline V gene sequence: CDR1 MGHDK, CDR2 SYGVNS. The germline V and J ends were trimmed by 6 bases and 1 base, with 9 bases remaining between them. Filled out from reference TRBV25-1 and TRBJ2-2, the complete variable domain reads EADIYQTPRYLVIGTGKKITLECSQTMGHDKMYWYQQDPGMELHLIHYSYGVNSTEKGDLSSESTVSRIRTEHFPLTLESARPSHTSQYLCASRAAGNTGELFFGEGSRLTVL.

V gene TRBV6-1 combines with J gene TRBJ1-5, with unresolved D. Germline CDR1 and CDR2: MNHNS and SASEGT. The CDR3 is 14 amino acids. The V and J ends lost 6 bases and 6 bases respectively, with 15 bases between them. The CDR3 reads CASRVRGGGQPQHF. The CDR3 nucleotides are TGTGCCAGCAGGGTCCGGGGAGGCGGTCAGCCCCAGCATTTT.

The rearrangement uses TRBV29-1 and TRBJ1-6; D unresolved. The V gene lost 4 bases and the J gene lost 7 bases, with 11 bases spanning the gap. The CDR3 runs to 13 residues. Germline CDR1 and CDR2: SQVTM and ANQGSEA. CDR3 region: CSVGGSANSPLHF. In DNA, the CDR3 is TGCAGCGTTGGGGGATCGGCCAATTCACCCCTCCACTTT.

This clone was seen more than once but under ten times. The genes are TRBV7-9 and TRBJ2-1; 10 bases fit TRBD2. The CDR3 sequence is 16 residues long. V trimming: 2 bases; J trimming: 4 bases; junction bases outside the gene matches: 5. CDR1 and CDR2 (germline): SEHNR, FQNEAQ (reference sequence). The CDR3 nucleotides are TGTGCCAGCAGCTTATGGCTAGCGGGAGAATACAATGAGCAGTTCTTC. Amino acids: CASSLWLAGEYNEQFF.